This T cell receptor (beta chain) originates from a study of blood T cell repertoires in COVID-19. Background on the study: There were acute and convalescent COVID-19 samples, and they came from the United States, Italy and Spain.

V gave up 2 bases and J gave up 2 bases, with 12 bases separating them. Per germline, CDR1 MDHEN and CDR2 SYDVKM. The CDR3 contains 15 residues. TCRdb's table, derived via immunoSEQ multiplex PCR, lists solely in-frame clones and lacks some. The profile covers over 150,000 clones, with roughly four fifths appearing a single time and roughly 2.7% taken by the ten largest. The chain recombines TRBV28 with TRBJ2-5, with D unclear. Sequenced input: peripheral blood. The sequence derives from an elderly woman with COVID-19, enrolled during active disease. DNA of the CDR3: TGTGCCAGCAGTTTAACCCCTACTATTCAAGAGACCCAGTACTTC. Protein sequence: CASSLTPTIQETQYF.